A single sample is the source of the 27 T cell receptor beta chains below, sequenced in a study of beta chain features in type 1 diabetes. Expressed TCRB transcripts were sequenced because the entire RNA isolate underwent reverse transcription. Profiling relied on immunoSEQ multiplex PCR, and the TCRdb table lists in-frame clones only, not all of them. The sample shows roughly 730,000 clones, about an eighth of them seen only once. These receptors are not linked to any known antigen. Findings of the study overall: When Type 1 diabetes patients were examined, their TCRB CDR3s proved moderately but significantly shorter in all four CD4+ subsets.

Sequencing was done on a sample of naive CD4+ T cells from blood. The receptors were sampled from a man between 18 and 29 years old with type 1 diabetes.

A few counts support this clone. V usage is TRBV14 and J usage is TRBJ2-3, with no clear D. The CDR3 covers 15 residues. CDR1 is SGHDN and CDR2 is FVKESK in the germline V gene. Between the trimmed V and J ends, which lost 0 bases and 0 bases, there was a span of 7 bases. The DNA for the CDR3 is TGTGCCAGCAGCCAAGATCGGGCTAGCACAGATACGCAGTATTTT. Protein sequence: CASSQDRASTDTQYF. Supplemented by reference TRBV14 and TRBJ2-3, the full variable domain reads EAGVTQFPSHSVIEKGQTVTLRCDPISGHDNLYWYRRVMGKEIKFLLHFVKESKQDESGMPNNRFLAERTGGTYSTLKVQPAELEDSGVYFCASSQDRASTDTQYFGPGTRLTVL.

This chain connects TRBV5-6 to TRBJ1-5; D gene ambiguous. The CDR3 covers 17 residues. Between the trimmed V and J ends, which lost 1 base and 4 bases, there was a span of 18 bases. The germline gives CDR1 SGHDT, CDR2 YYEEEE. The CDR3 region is CASSLYGGSGNNQPQHF. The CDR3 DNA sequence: TGTGCCAGCAGCTTGTACGGTGGGTCAGGCAATAATCAGCCCCAGCATTTT.

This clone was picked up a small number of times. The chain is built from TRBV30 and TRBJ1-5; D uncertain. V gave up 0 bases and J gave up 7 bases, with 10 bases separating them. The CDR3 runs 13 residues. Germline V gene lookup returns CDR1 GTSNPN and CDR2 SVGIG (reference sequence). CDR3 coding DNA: TGTGCCTGGAGTGTTAGAGTTCTCCAGCCCCAGCATTTT. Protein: CAWSVRVLQPQHF.

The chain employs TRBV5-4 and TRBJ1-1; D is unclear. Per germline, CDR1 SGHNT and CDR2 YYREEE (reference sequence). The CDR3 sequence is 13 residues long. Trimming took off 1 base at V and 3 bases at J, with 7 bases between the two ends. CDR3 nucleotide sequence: TGTGCCAGCAGCTTGAAGGATTACACTGAAGCTTTCTTT. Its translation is CASSLKDYTEAFF. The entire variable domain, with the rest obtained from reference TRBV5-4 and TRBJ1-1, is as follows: ETGVTQSPTHLIKTRGQQVTLRCSSQSGHNTVSWYQQALGQGPQFIFQYYREEENGRGNFPPRFSGLQFPNYSSELNVNALELDDSALYLCASSLKDYTEAFFGQGTRLTVV.

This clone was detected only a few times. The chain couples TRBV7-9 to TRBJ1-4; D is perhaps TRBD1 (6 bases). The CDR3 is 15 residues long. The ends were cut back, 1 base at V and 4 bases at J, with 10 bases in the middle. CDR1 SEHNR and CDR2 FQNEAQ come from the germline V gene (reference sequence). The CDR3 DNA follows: TGTGCCAGCAGCTTAGGGCGGACAGTTAATGAAAAACTGTTTTTT. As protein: CASSLGRTVNEKLFF.

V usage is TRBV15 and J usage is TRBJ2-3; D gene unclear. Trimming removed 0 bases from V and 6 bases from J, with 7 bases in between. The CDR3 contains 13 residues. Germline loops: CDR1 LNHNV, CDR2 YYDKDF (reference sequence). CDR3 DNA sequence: TGTGCCACCAGCAGAGAAGTGGGGGATACGCAGTATTTT. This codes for CATSREVGDTQYF.

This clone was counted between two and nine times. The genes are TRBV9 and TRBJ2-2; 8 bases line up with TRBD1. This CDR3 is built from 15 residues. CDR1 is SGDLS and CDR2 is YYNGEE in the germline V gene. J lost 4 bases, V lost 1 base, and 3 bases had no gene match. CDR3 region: CASSVWQGATGELFF. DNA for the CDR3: TGTGCCAGCAGCGTATGGCAGGGGGCCACCGGGGAGCTGTTTTTT.

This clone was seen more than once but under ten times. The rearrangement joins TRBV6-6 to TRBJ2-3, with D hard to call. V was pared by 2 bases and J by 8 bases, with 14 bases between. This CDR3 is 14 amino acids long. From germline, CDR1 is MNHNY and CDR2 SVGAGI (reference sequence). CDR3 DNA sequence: TGTGCCAGCAGTTACAATGGTAGAGACCCTACGCAGTATTTT. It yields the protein CASSYNGRDPTQYF.

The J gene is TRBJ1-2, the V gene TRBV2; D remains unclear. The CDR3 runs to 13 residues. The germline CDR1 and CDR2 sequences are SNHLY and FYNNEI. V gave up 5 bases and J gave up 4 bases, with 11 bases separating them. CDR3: CASSSDGGYGYTF. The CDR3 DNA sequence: TGTGCCAGCAGTTCCGACGGAGGCTATGGCTACACCTTC.

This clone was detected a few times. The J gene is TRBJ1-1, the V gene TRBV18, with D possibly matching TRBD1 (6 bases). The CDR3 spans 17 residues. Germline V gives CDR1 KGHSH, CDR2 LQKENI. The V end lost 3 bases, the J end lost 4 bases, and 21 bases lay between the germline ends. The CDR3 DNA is TGTGCCAGCTCACCCCCGAACAGGGTTGATTTTGGCACTGAAGCTTTCTTT. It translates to CASSPPNRVDFGTEAFF.

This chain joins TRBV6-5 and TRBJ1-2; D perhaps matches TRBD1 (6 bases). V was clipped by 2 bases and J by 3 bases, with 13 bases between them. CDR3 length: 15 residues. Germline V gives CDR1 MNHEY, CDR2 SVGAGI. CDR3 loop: CASSYRGYGDYGYTF. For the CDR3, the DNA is TGTGCCAGCAGTTACAGGGGGTATGGAGACTATGGCTACACCTTC.

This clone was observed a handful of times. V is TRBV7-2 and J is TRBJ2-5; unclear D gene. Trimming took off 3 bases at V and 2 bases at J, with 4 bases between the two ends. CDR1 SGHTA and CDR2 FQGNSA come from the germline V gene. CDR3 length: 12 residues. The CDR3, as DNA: TGTGCCAGCAGCTTCATACAAGAGACCCAGTACTTC. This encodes CASSFIQETQYF. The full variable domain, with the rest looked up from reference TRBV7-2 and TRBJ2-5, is GAGVSQSPSNKVTEKGKDVELRCDPISGHTALYWYRQSLGQGLEFLIYFQGNSAPDKSGLPSDRFSAERTGGSVSTLTIQRTQQEDSAVYLCASSFIQETQYFGPGTRLLVL.

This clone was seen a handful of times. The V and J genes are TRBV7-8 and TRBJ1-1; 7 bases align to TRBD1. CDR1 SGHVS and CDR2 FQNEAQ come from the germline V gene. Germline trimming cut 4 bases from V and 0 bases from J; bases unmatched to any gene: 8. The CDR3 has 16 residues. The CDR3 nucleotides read TGTGCCAGCAGCTGGGACAGCGAGATCATGAACACTGAAGCTTTCTTT. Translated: CASSWDSEIMNTEAFF.

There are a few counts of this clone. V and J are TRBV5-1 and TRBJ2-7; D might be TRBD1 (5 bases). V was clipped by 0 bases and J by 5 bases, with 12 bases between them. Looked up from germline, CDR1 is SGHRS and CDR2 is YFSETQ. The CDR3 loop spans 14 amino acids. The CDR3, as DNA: TGCGCCAGCAGCTTGGAGGGGTCCACCCACGAGCAGTACTTC. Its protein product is CASSLEGSTHEQYF. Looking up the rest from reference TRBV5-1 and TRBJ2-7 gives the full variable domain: KAGVTQTPRYLIKTRGQQVTLSCSPISGHRSVSWYQQTPGQGLQFLFEYFSETQRNKGNFPGRFSGRQFSNSRSEMNVSTLELGDSALYLCASSLEGSTHEQYFGPGTRLTVT.

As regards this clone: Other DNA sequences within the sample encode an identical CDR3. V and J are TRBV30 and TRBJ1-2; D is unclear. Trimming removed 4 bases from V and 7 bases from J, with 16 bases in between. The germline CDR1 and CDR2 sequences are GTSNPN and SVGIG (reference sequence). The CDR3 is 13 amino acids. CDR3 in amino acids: CAWNQDGLSGYTF. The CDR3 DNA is TGTGCCTGGAATCAGGACGGTCTGTCTGGCTACACCTTC.

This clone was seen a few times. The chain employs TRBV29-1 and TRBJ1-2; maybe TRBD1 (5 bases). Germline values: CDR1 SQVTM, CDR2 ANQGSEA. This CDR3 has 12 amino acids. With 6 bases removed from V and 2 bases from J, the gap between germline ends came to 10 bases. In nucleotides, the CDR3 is TGCAGCGTGTTTTCAGGGAACTATGGCTACACCTTC. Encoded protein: CSVFSGNYGYTF.

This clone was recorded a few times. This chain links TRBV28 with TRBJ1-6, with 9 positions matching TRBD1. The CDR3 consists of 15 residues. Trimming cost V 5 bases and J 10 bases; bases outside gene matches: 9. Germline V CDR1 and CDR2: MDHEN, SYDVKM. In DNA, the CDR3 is TGTGCCAGCAGTACTCACAGGGGGCGAAAATCACCCCTCCACTTT. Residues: CASSTHRGRKSPLHF. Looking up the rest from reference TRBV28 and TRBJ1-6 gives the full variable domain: DVKVTQSSRYLVKRTGEKVFLECVQDMDHENMFWYRQDPGLGLRLIYFSYDVKMKEKGDIPEGYSVSREKKERFSLILESASTNQTSMYLCASSTHRGRKSPLHFGNGTRLTVT.

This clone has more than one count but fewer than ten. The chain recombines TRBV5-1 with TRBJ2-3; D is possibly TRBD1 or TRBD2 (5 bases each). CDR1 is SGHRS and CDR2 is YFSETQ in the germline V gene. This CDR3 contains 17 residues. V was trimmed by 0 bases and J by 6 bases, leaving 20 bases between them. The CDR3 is CASSLAGTAGSRDTQYF. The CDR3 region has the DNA TGCGCCAGCAGCTTGGCCGGGACCGCAGGGTCCCGGGATACGCAGTATTTT.

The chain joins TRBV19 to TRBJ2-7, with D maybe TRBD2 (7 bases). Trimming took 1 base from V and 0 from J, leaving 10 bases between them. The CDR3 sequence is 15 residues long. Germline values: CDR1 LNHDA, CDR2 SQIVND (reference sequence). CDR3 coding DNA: TGTGCCAGTAGTATAGGAGGGGGGGACTCCTACGAGCAGTACTTC. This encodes CASSIGGGDSYEQYF.

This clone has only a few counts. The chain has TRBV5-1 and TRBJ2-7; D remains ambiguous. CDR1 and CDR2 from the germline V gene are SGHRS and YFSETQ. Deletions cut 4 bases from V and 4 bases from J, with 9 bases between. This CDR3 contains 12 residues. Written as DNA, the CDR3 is TGCGCCAGCAGCCCTCACCAGTACGAGCAGTACTTC. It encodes CASSPHQYEQYF.

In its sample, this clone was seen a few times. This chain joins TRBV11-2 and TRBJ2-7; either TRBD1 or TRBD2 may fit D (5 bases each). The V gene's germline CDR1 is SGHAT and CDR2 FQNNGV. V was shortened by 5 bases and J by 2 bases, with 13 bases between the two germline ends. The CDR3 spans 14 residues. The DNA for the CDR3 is TGTGCCAGCAGCGTTAGTCAGGGACCCTACGAGCAGTACTTC. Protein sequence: CASSVSQGPYEQYF.

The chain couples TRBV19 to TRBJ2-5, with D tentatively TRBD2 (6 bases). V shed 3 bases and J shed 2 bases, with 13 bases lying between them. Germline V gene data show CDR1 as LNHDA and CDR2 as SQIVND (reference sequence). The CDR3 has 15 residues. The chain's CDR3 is CASSISSGGQETQYF. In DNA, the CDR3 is TGTGCCAGTAGTATCTCCTCTGGGGGGCAAGAGACCCAGTACTTC.

The CDR3 DNA is TGTGCCAGCAGTTACGGCTACGACAGGGGGTATGGCTACACCTTC. This sequence encodes CASSYGYDRGYGYTF. The rearrangement joins TRBV6-5 to TRBJ1-2; 9 bases align to TRBD1. Germline CDR1 reads MNHEY; CDR2 reads SVGAGI. V trimming: 2 bases; J trimming: 5 bases; junction bases outside the gene matches: 6. The CDR3 runs to 15 residues.

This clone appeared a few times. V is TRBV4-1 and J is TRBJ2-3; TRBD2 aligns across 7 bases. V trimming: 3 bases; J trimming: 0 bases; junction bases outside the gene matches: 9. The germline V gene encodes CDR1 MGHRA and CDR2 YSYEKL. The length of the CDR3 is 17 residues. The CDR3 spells CASSHHLAAQSTDTQYF. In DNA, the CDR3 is TGCGCCAGCAGCCACCATCTAGCGGCACAAAGCACAGATACGCAGTATTTT.

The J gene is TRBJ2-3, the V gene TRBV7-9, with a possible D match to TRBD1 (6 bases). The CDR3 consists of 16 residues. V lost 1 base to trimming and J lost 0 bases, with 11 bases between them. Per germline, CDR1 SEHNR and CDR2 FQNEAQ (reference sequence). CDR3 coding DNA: TGTGCCAGCAGCTTAGGAGTGGGGGCTAGCACAGATACGCAGTATTTT. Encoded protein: CASSLGVGASTDTQYF.

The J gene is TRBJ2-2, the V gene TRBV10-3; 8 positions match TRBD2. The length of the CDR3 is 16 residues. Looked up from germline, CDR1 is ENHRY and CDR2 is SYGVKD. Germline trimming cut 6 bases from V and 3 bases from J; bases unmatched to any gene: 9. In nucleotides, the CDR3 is TGTGCCATCAGCTCGGAGGAGCGGGGGTACACCGGGGAGCTGTTTTTT. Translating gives CAISSEERGYTGELFF.

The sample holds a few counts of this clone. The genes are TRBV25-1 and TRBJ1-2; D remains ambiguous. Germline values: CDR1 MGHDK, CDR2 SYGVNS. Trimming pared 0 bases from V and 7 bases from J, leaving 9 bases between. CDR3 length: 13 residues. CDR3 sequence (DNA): TGTGCCAGCAGTGAATATGCGGGGTTTGGCTACACCTTC. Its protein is CASSEYAGFGYTF.